One sample yielded the 28 T cell receptor beta chains listed below, sequenced in a study of blood T cell repertoires in COVID-19. Sequenced by immunoSEQ multiplex PCR; TCRdb stores in-frame clones only, minus some. The sample lists 250,000 to 300,000 clones, 75% to 90% occurring once. The sequencing input was peripheral blood. The receptors come from an older woman with acute or convalescent COVID-19.

The V gene is TRBV19, the J gene TRBJ1-5; tentative D call: TRBD1 (6 bases). V lost 7 bases and J lost 4, with 17 bases in between. Germline-derived CDR1 and CDR2 are LNHDA and SQIVND (reference sequence). CDR3 length equals 15 residues. CDR3 sequence (DNA): TGTGCCAGTACCACGGCAGGGGTTGGGAATCAGCCCCAGCATTTT. Translation: CASTTAGVGNQPQHF.

The chain joins TRBV27 to TRBJ1-2, with TRBD1 identical over 7 bases. V lost 1 base to trimming and J lost 2 bases; unmatched junction nucleotides: 13. Per the germline V gene, CDR1 is MNHEY and CDR2 is SMNVEV (reference sequence). The CDR3 covers 18 residues. CDR3: CASSLWGRGKGGNYGYTF. The CDR3 nucleotides read TGTGCCAGCAGTTTATGGGGCAGGGGGAAGGGGGGAAACTATGGCTACACCTTC.

The rearrangement links TRBV27 to TRBJ2-1; 7 bases map to TRBD2. Losses at the gene ends were 3 bases for V and 0 bases for J; bases not matched to a gene: 5. CDR1 is MNHEY and CDR2 is SMNVEV in the germline V gene (reference sequence). This CDR3 is built from 16 residues. In DNA form, the CDR3 reads TGTGCCAGCAGTTTGGGGCCGGGGGGCTCCTACAATGAGCAGTTCTTC. Translated: CASSLGPGGSYNEQFF.

V and J are TRBV5-1 and TRBJ2-3; the D gene is possibly TRBD1 (6 bases). Between the trimmed V and J ends, which lost 4 bases and 0 bases, there was a span of 9 bases. Germline loops: CDR1 SGHRS, CDR2 YFSETQ. This CDR3 comprises 14 residues. The CDR3 spells CASSPGDSTDTQYF. The CDR3 DNA reads TGCGCCAGCAGCCCAGGGGACAGCACAGATACGCAGTATTTT. The complete variable domain, with remaining parts taken from reference TRBV5-1 and TRBJ2-3, reads KAGVTQTPRYLIKTRGQQVTLSCSPISGHRSVSWYQQTPGQGLQFLFEYFSETQRNKGNFPGRFSGRQFSNSRSEMNVSTLELGDSALYLCASSPGDSTDTQYFGPGTRLTVL.

This clone was recorded once. The V call is TRBV15, the J call TRBJ2-2, with TRBD2 matching over 13 bases. The length of the CDR3 is 18 residues. Germline CDR1 is LNHNV and CDR2 is YYDKDF (reference sequence). V dropped 6 bases and J dropped 4; count of bases not matched to a gene: 11. The CDR3, as DNA: TGTGCCACCAGAGCGGGACTAGCGGGGACGTTAGGCACCGGGGAGCTGTTTTTT. Amino acid sequence: CATRAGLAGTLGTGELFF.

V gene TRBV7-9 combines with J gene TRBJ2-2; TRBD1 matches 9 bases. This CDR3 has 19 residues. Germline lookup yields CDR1 SEHNR and CDR2 FQNEAQ (reference sequence). J lost 3 bases, V lost 3 bases, and 14 bases had no gene match. The DNA for the CDR3 is TGTGCCAGCAGCTTGCGGAGGGGGACAGGGAGTTTAGACACCGGGGAGCTGTTTTTT. Its translation is CASSLRRGTGSLDTGELFF.

The V gene is TRBV5-8, the J gene TRBJ1-1, with 7 bases matching TRBD1. CDR1 is SGHTS, CDR2 YDEGEE, per germline. The junction had 13 bases not matched to a gene; V was cut back by 8 bases and J by 6 bases. The CDR3 consists of 14 residues. Here the CDR3 DNA reads TGTGCCAGTTACGCCGCGACAGGGATTGCTGAAGCTTTCTTT. Its translation is CASYAATGIAEAFF.

This clone appeared once. The V gene is TRBV2, the J gene TRBJ2-7, with a possible D match to TRBD2 (5 bases). In germline, CDR1 is SNHLY, CDR2 FYNNEI. V lost 2 bases and J 9 bases, leaving 11 bases between the germline ends. The CDR3 has 12 residues. The CDR3 region has the DNA TGTGCCAGCAGTGAACGGAGGACGGGGCAGTACTTC. It specifies CASSERRTGQYF.

The genes are TRBV7-9 and TRBJ1-6; D perhaps matches TRBD1 (5 bases). The germline gives CDR1 SEHNR, CDR2 FQNEAQ (reference sequence). Trimming removed 5 bases at V and 8 bases at J, with 10 bases between. The CDR3 runs 13 residues. The CDR3 DNA reads as TGTGCCAGCAGCCAGGGTTTGGATTCACCCCTCCACTTT. Residues: CASSQGLDSPLHF.

V is TRBV10-3 and J is TRBJ1-1; no firm D call. CDR3 length equals 15 residues. CDR1 is ENHRY, CDR2 SYGVKD, per germline. Trimming took off 0 bases at V and 0 bases at J, with 8 bases between the two ends. The CDR3 loop is CAISESERMNTEAFF. Written as DNA, the CDR3 is TGTGCCATCAGTGAGTCGGAGAGGATGAACACTGAAGCTTTCTTT.

DNA of the CDR3: TGTGCCAGCAGCCAGGGAGTGGGCCCGAACACCGGGGAGCTGTTTTTT. Translation: CASSQGVGPNTGELFF. The V and J genes are TRBV4-2 and TRBJ2-2; perhaps TRBD2 as D (5 bases). Trimming stripped 3 bases from V and 0 bases from J, with 11 bases between. The CDR3 is 16 amino acids. The V gene's germline CDR1 is LGHNA and CDR2 YNFKEQ.

This clone has more than one count but fewer than ten. The DNA of the CDR3 is TGTGCCAGCAGCCGTGGTAGTATTGGCAATCAGCCCCAGCATTTT. This gives the protein CASSRGSIGNQPQHF. This chain uses TRBV5-6 with TRBJ1-5; the D is unclear. The V end was cut by 4 bases, the J end by 2 bases, with 13 bases between. The CDR3 loop spans 15 amino acids. The germline V gene has CDR1 SGHDT and CDR2 YYEEEE.

The rearrangement links TRBV3-1 (or the pseudogene TRBV3-2) to TRBJ2-1; 12 bases are shared with TRBD2. CDR1 is LGHDT and CDR2 is YNNKEL in the germline V gene (reference sequence). The CDR3 loop spans 17 amino acids. V was clipped by 3 bases and J by 8 bases; unmatched bases: 11. CDR3 in amino acids: CASSQGLAGWPLYEQFF. The CDR3 DNA sequence: TGTGCCAGCAGCCAGGGACTAGCGGGTTGGCCCCTCTATGAGCAGTTCTTC.

The chain recombines TRBV14 with TRBJ2-5, with 7 bases aligning to TRBD2. Germline lookup yields CDR1 SGHDN and CDR2 FVKESK. The CDR3 has 16 amino acids. The V segment lost 6 bases and the J segment 3 bases; nucleotides outside the gene matches: 13. This CDR3 reads CASSVSPGLAEETQYF. The CDR3 nucleotides read TGTGCCAGCAGTGTTTCGCCAGGGCTAGCGGAAGAGACCCAGTACTTC. Drawing the rest from reference TRBV14 and TRBJ2-5, the complete variable domain is EAGVTQFPSHSVIEKGQTVTLRCDPISGHDNLYWYRRVMGKEIKFLLHFVKESKQDESGMPNNRFLAERTGGTYSTLKVQPAELEDSGVYFCASSVSPGLAEETQYFGPGTRLLVL.

The chain carries TRBV7-2 and TRBJ2-3, with 8 nucleotides matching TRBD2. The CDR3 consists of 18 residues. After removal of 3 bases from V and 6 bases from J, the junction contained 17 bases not matched to a gene. Looked up from germline, CDR1 is SGHTA and CDR2 is FQGNSA. The DNA for the CDR3 is TGTGCCAGCAGCTTGCGTGCGGCTAGCGGGCGGCGGGGGGATACGCAGTATTTT. Translated: CASSLRAASGRRGDTQYF.

This chain connects TRBV29-1 to TRBJ2-7; 9 nucleotides line up with TRBD2. The CDR3 sequence is 14 residues long. V lost 6 bases, J lost 0 bases, and 6 bases stayed unmatched. The V gene's germline CDR1 is SQVTM and CDR2 ANQGSEA. In DNA form, the CDR3 reads TGCAGCGTCTTAAGCGGGAGGAGCTCCTACGAGCAGTACTTC. It translates to CSVLSGRSSYEQYF.

Worth noting for this clone: One end of the junction does not line up with germline, which may come from a read error. V is TRBV5-5 and J is TRBJ2-7, with 11 bases aligning to TRBD1. CDR1 and CDR2 from the germline V gene are SGHKS and YYEKEE (reference sequence). The CDR3 has 15 residues. CDR3: CASSLGQGEYYEQYF. The CDR3 nucleotides read TGTGCCAGCAGTTTGGGACAGGGGGAGTACTACGAGCAGTACTTC.

The J gene is TRBJ2-7, the V gene TRBV6-5, with 8 positions matching TRBD1. This CDR3 contains 15 residues. CDR1 is MNHEY and CDR2 is SVGAGI in the germline V gene. Trimming took 6 bases from V and 5 from J; bases not matched to a gene: 12. The CDR3, as DNA: TGTGCCAGCAGACCCGGACAGGGTCGGTTCCACGAGCAGTACTTC. This encodes CASRPGQGRFHEQYF.

CDR3 DNA: TGTGCCAGCAGCTTATTAAGCAGGGCGGCGAATCAGCCCCAGCATTTT. Its translation is CASSLLSRAANQPQHF. The rearrangement joins TRBV7-8 to TRBJ1-5; D possibly corresponds to TRBD1 (5 bases). Germline V lookup: CDR1 SGHVS, CDR2 FQNEAQ. Trimming removed 2 bases from V and 4 bases from J, with 15 bases in between. The CDR3 sequence is 16 residues long.

This sequence joins TRBV4-1 and TRBJ1-6; tentatively, D is TRBD1 (6 bases). CDR3 length: 16 residues. Trimming left V 6 bases short and J 7 bases short, with 19 bases between. Germline loops: CDR1 MGHRA, CDR2 YSYEKL. The CDR3 DNA sequence: TGCGCCAGCAGACCTACTCTGGGACATCGAAATTCACCCCTCCACTTT. It yields the protein CASRPTLGHRNSPLHF.

The chain uses TRBV4-3 and TRBJ1-2; TRBD1 agrees at 7 bases. The V segment lost 0 bases and the J segment 4 bases; nucleotides outside the gene matches: 8. This CDR3 is 16 amino acids long. Germline V gives CDR1 LGHNA, CDR2 YSLEER. CDR3 residues: CASSQEPPGGGYGYTF. The CDR3 DNA follows: TGCGCCAGCAGCCAAGAGCCCCCAGGGGGTGGCTATGGCTACACCTTC.

V is TRBV6-4 and J is TRBJ1-2; 9 bases fit TRBD1. The germline V gene has CDR1 MRHNA and CDR2 SNTAGT. The V segment lost 5 bases and the J segment 5 bases; nucleotides outside the gene matches: 18. There are 18 residues in the CDR3. The chain's CDR3 is CASSSRWTGEFGGYGYTF. The CDR3, as DNA: TGTGCCAGCAGTTCCAGATGGACAGGGGAATTCGGGGGGTATGGCTACACCTTC.

The chain couples TRBV28 to TRBJ1-1; tentatively, D is TRBD1 (5 bases). Germline V gene sequence: CDR1 MDHEN, CDR2 SYDVKM. The CDR3 spans 13 residues. Trimming pared 5 bases from V and 4 bases from J, leaving 11 bases between. CDR3 in amino acids: CASSRRGGTEAFF. The CDR3 DNA is TGTGCCAGCAGTCGTCGGGGGGGCACTGAAGCTTTCTTT.

CDR3 amino acids: CATSETGYTGELFF. The DNA for the CDR3 is TGTGCCACCAGTGAAACAGGGTACACCGGGGAGCTGTTTTTT. The chain has TRBV24-1 and TRBJ2-2; tentatively, D is TRBD1 (6 bases). The ends were cut back, 4 bases at V and 3 bases at J, with 8 bases in the middle. The germline gives CDR1 KGHDR, CDR2 SFDVKD. The CDR3 consists of 14 residues.

The chain links TRBV5-8 to TRBJ2-3, with 8 nucleotides matching TRBD2. The J segment lost 2 bases and the V segment lost 2 bases, leaving 1 base of the junction unmatched. The CDR3 consists of 14 residues. CDR1 is SGHTS and CDR2 is YDEGEE in the germline V gene. For the CDR3, the DNA is TGTGCCAGCAGCTTAGCGGGAGCCACAGATACGCAGTATTTT. It codes for CASSLAGATDTQYF.

The chain couples TRBV5-8 to TRBJ1-5; 9 bases are a match to TRBD1. Germline loops: CDR1 SGHTS, CDR2 YDEGEE. The CDR3 totals 19 residues. Trimming cost V 0 bases and J 2 bases; bases outside gene matches: 12. CDR3 coding DNA: TGTGCCAGCAGCTTGGAGCCGACAGGGGGTCTCGGGGGCAATCAGCCCCAGCATTTT. Translated: CASSLEPTGGLGGNQPQHF.

This clone was picked up a small number of times. The rearrangement joins TRBV2 to TRBJ1-2; 8 positions match TRBD1. V trimming: 2 bases; J trimming: 5 bases; junction bases outside the gene matches: 1. The CDR3 is 13 residues long. CDR1 and CDR2 (germline): SNHLY, FYNNEI. CDR3 nucleotides: TGTGCCAGCAGTGAAAACAGGGGGTATGGCTACACCTTC. This gives the protein CASSENRGYGYTF.

This chain connects TRBV27 to TRBJ2-2; 10 nucleotides align to TRBD2. Germline V gene lookup returns CDR1 MNHEY and CDR2 SMNVEV (reference sequence). J was trimmed by 6 bases and V by 5 bases; bases with no gene match: 15. The CDR3 loop spans 18 amino acids. CDR3 loop: CASSTTGTSDWGSGELFF. Here the CDR3 DNA reads TGTGCCAGCAGTACGACCGGGACTAGCGATTGGGGGTCCGGGGAGCTGTTTTTT.